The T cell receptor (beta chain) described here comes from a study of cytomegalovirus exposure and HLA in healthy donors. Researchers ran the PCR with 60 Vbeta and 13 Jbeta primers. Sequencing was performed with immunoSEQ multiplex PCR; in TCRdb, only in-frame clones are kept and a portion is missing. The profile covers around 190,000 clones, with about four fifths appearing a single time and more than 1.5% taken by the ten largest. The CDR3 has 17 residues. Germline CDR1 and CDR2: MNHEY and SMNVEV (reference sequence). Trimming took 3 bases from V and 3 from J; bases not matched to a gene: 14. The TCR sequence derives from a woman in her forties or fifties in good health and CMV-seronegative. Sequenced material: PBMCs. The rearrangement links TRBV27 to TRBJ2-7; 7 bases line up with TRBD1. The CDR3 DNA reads TGTGCCAGCAGTTTCTTCCTCCCGGGACAGCCAGGCTACGAGCAGTACTTC. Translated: CASSFFLPGQPGYEQYF.